A selection of T cell receptor beta chains follows, all from one sample in a study of T cell responses to AZD1222 COVID-19 vaccine. Measured with immunoSEQ multiplex PCR; TCRdb has only the in-frame clones, and not every one. The sample includes some 110,000 clones, roughly 91% of them seen just once. Sequencing used peripheral blood, obtained on day 0 of AZD1222 vaccination. These receptors were obtained from an adult in good health. CDR3s include the opening cysteine and the closing phenylalanine or tryptophan. The D gene is left open where the match is weak. Clone size, where shown, is once, few, many, or a class for clones that have expanded.

D gene: TRBD2
V gene: TRBV28
J gene: TRBJ2-3
clone size: .
CDR3 length: 15
CDR3 protein: CASSSGTSGSDTQYF
CDR3 DNA: TGTGCCAGCAGTTCCGGGACTAGCGGGAGTGATACGCAGTATTTT

D gene: TRBD2
V gene: TRBV7-9
J gene: TRBJ2-3
clone size: .
CDR3 length: 15
CDR3 protein: CASSRGLAGPDTQYF
CDR3 DNA: TGTGCCAGCAGCCGGGGACTAGCGGGACCAGATACGCAGTATTTT

D gene: TRBD1
V gene: TRBV27
J gene: TRBJ2-2
clone size: .
CDR3 length: 14
CDR3 protein: CASCPQGWVGELFF
CDR3 DNA: TGTGCCAGCTGCCCACAGGGGTGGGTCGGGGAGCTGTTTTTT

D gene: TRBD1
V gene: TRBV19
J gene: TRBJ2-2
clone size: .
CDR3 length: 16
CDR3 protein: CASSIEGQGNYGELFF
CDR3 DNA: TGTGCCAGTAGTATAGAGGGACAGGGTAATTACGGGGAGCTGTTTTTT

D gene: .
V gene: TRBV9
J gene: TRBJ1-1
clone size: .
CDR3 length: 15
CDR3 protein: CASSVGWAGDTEAFF
CDR3 DNA: TGTGCCAGCAGCGTAGGATGGGCGGGTGACACTGAAGCTTTCTTT

D gene: TRBD1
V gene: TRBV25-1
J gene: TRBJ1-3
clone size: .
CDR3 length: 15
CDR3 protein: CASQDRAFSGNTIYF
CDR3 DNA: TGTGCCAGCCAGGACAGGGCCTTCTCTGGAAACACCATATATTTT

D gene: .
V gene: TRBV27
J gene: TRBJ2-1
clone size: .
CDR3 length: 16
CDR3 protein: CASSFGRWEFGNEQFF
CDR3 DNA: TGTGCCAGCAGTTTTGGTCGGTGGGAGTTCGGCAATGAGCAGTTCTTC

D gene: .
V gene: TRBV9
J gene: TRBJ1-1
clone size: few
CDR3 length: 14
CDR3 protein: CASSVLDGNTEAFF
CDR3 DNA: TGTGCCAGCAGCGTCCTCGACGGGAACACTGAAGCTTTCTTT

D gene: .
V gene: TRBV7-2
J gene: TRBJ1-2
clone size: .
CDR3 length: 14
CDR3 protein: CASSKAVSGNGYTF
CDR3 DNA: TGTGCCAGCAGCAAAGCGGTGTCAGGGAATGGCTACACCTTC

D gene: .
V gene: TRBV10-3
J gene: TRBJ1-2
clone size: .
CDR3 length: 12
CDR3 protein: CAISESMRGYTF
CDR3 DNA: TGTGCCATCAGTGAGTCCATGAGGGGCTACACCTTC

D gene: TRBD2
V gene: TRBV5-5
J gene: TRBJ2-1
clone size: .
CDR3 length: 17
CDR3 protein: CASSLWTSGRGYNEQFF
CDR3 DNA: TGTGCCAGCAGCCTCTGGACTAGCGGGAGGGGTTACAATGAGCAGTTCTTC

D gene: .
V gene: TRBV5-5
J gene: TRBJ1-1
clone size: .
CDR3 length: 12
CDR3 protein: CASSLGTIGAFF
CDR3 DNA: TGTGCCAGCAGCCTCGGGACGATCGGTGCTTTCTTT

D gene: TRBD1
V gene: TRBV29-1
J gene: TRBJ2-1
clone size: once
CDR3 length: 16
CDR3 protein: CSVDRGVGTGINEQFF
CDR3 DNA: TGCAGCGTTGATAGGGGGGTTGGGACAGGGATCAATGAGCAGTTCTTC

D gene: .
V gene: TRBV10-2
J gene: TRBJ2-7
clone size: .
CDR3 length: 17
CDR3 protein: CASTGEAAGPPPYEQYF
CDR3 DNA: TGCGCCAGCACCGGGGAGGCTGCGGGACCACCTCCCTACGAGCAGTACTTC

D gene: .
V gene: TRBV12-3/TRBV12-4
J gene: TRBJ2-3
clone size: .
CDR3 length: 13
CDR3 protein: CASRGQATDTQYF
CDR3 DNA: TGTGCCAGCAGGGGGCAGGCAACAGATACGCAGTATTTT

D gene: .
V gene: TRBV19
J gene: TRBJ1-5
clone size: .
CDR3 length: 14
CDR3 protein: CASSKGFSNQPQHF
CDR3 DNA: TGTGCCAGTAGTAAAGGGTTTAGCAATCAGCCCCAGCATTTT

D gene: .
V gene: TRBV18
J gene: TRBJ2-1
clone size: .
CDR3 length: 16
CDR3 protein: CASSPPGDLSYNEQFF
CDR3 DNA: TGTGCCAGCTCACCACCGGGCGACCTTTCCTACAATGAGCAGTTCTTC

D gene: TRBD2
V gene: TRBV9
J gene: TRBJ2-1
clone size: .
CDR3 length: 15
CDR3 protein: CASSADGLAGWEQFF
CDR3 DNA: TGTGCCAGCAGCGCGGATGGACTAGCGGGATGGGAGCAGTTCTTC

D gene: .
V gene: TRBV9
J gene: TRBJ2-7
clone size: .
CDR3 length: 13
CDR3 protein: CASSSEQGTMQYF
CDR3 DNA: TGTGCCAGCAGCTCGGAACAGGGAACAATGCAGTACTTC

D gene: .
V gene: TRBV7-2
J gene: TRBJ2-1
clone size: few
CDR3 length: 13
CDR3 protein: CASSLTSYNEQFF
CDR3 DNA: TGTGCCAGCAGCTTAACCAGCTACAATGAGCAGTTCTTC

D gene: .
V gene: TRBV29-1
J gene: TRBJ1-1
clone size: .
CDR3 length: 13
CDR3 protein: CSVDRAGRTEAFF
CDR3 DNA: TGCAGCGTTGATAGGGCAGGTCGCACTGAAGCTTTCTTT

D gene: .
V gene: TRBV20-1
J gene: TRBJ2-3
clone size: .
CDR3 length: 10
CDR3 protein: CSVGVGTQYF
CDR3 DNA: TGCAGTGTCGGGGTAGGTACGCAGTATTTT

D gene: TRBD1
V gene: TRBV6-5
J gene: TRBJ2-2
clone size: .
CDR3 length: 14
CDR3 protein: CASRPGQVTGELFF
CDR3 DNA: TGTGCCAGCAGACCCGGACAGGTCACCGGGGAGCTGTTTTTT

D gene: .
V gene: TRBV6-5
J gene: TRBJ1-4
clone size: few
CDR3 length: 13
CDR3 protein: CAARRSTNEKLFF
CDR3 DNA: TGTGCCGCCCGACGGTCAACTAATGAAAAACTGTTTTTT

D gene: .
V gene: TRBV20-1
J gene: TRBJ2-4
clone size: .
CDR3 length: 10
CDR3 protein: CSASGGIQYF
CDR3 DNA: TGCAGTGCTAGTGGGGGCATTCAGTACTTC

D gene: .
V gene: TRBV29-1
J gene: TRBJ1-1
clone size: .
CDR3 length: 13
CDR3 protein: CSVGLGLSTEAFF
CDR3 DNA: TGCAGCGTGGGGCTGGGTTTGAGCACTGAAGCTTTCTTT

D gene: .
V gene: TRBV5-3
J gene: TRBJ1-2
clone size: .
CDR3 length: 18
CDR3 protein: CARSLGPVRHPINYGYTF
CDR3 DNA: TGTGCCAGAAGCTTAGGTCCGGTACGGCACCCTATTAACTATGGCTACACCTTC

D gene: TRBD1
V gene: TRBV9
J gene: TRBJ2-7
clone size: once
CDR3 length: 16
CDR3 protein: CASSVGVGTGSLEQYF
CDR3 DNA: TGTGCCAGCAGCGTAGGGGTGGGGACAGGGTCGCTTGAGCAGTACTTC

D gene: .
V gene: TRBV5-4
J gene: TRBJ1-3
clone size: .
CDR3 length: 14
CDR3 protein: CASSVGTSGNTIYF
CDR3 DNA: TGTGCCAGCAGCGTCGGGACTTCGGGAAACACCATATATTTT

D gene: .
V gene: TRBV7-9
J gene: TRBJ2-1
clone size: .
CDR3 length: 16
CDR3 protein: CASDPPWGSSYNEQFF
CDR3 DNA: TGTGCCAGCGACCCCCCGTGGGGGAGCTCCTACAATGAGCAGTTCTTC

D gene: TRBD2
V gene: TRBV9
J gene: TRBJ2-1
clone size: once
CDR3 length: 14
CDR3 protein: CASSVVTSGGEQFF
CDR3 DNA: TGTGCCAGCAGCGTAGTGACTAGCGGGGGTGAGCAGTTCTTC

D gene: TRBD1
V gene: TRBV19
J gene: TRBJ2-1
clone size: .
CDR3 length: 14
CDR3 protein: CASSTGTGHNEQFF
CDR3 DNA: TGTGCCAGTAGTACCGGGACAGGTCACAATGAGCAGTTCTTC

D gene: .
V gene: TRBV28
J gene: TRBJ1-2
clone size: .
CDR3 length: 13
CDR3 protein: CASSSGFNYGYTF
CDR3 DNA: TGTGCCAGCAGTTCGGGTTTTAACTATGGCTACACCTTC

D gene: TRBD2
V gene: TRBV7-3
J gene: TRBJ2-2
clone size: .
CDR3 length: 15
CDR3 protein: CASGIAGGPTGELFF
CDR3 DNA: TGTGCCAGCGGGATAGCGGGAGGGCCGACCGGGGAGCTGTTTTTT

D gene: .
V gene: TRBV6-2/TRBV6-3
J gene: TRBJ2-2
clone size: once
CDR3 length: 16
CDR3 protein: CASSGLLLVLGGELFF
CDR3 DNA: TGTGCCAGCAGTGGACTATTACTAGTTCTCGGCGGGGAGCTGTTTTTT

D gene: .
V gene: TRBV14
J gene: TRBJ1-1
clone size: .
CDR3 length: 16
CDR3 protein: CASSGGGRIENTEAFF
CDR3 DNA: TGTGCCAGCAGCGGCGGTGGGCGGATCGAGAACACTGAAGCTTTCTTT

D gene: TRBD1
V gene: TRBV5-8
J gene: TRBJ1-3
clone size: once
CDR3 length: 13
CDR3 protein: CARGQDSGNTIYF
CDR3 DNA: TGTGCCAGAGGACAGGACTCTGGAAACACCATATATTTT

D gene: .
V gene: TRBV19
J gene: TRBJ2-3
clone size: .
CDR3 length: 18
CDR3 protein: CASSINFPAGLSADTQYF
CDR3 DNA: TGTGCCAGTAGTATTAATTTTCCGGCGGGCCTTAGTGCAGATACGCAGTATTTT

D gene: .
V gene: TRBV9
J gene: TRBJ1-2
clone size: once
CDR3 length: 17
CDR3 protein: CASSEGGWSGSNYGYTF
CDR3 DNA: TGTGCCAGCAGCGAGGGGGGGTGGTCAGGGTCGAACTATGGCTACACCTTC

D gene: .
V gene: TRBV29-1
J gene: TRBJ1-2
clone size: once
CDR3 length: 12
CDR3 protein: CSVVPAIYGYTF
CDR3 DNA: TGCAGCGTTGTCCCAGCAATCTATGGCTACACCTTC

D gene: .
V gene: TRBV28
J gene: TRBJ1-5
clone size: .
CDR3 length: 12
CDR3 protein: CASLRNNQPQHF
CDR3 DNA: TGTGCCAGCCTCCGGAACAATCAGCCCCAGCATTTT

D gene: .
V gene: TRBV16
J gene: TRBJ1-6
clone size: .
CDR3 length: 13
CDR3 protein: CASTKRAGSPLHF
CDR3 DNA: TGTGCCAGCACGAAGCGGGCGGGATCACCCCTCCACTTT

D gene: TRBD1
V gene: TRBV19
J gene: TRBJ1-3
clone size: .
CDR3 length: 16
CDR3 protein: CASSITQGTSGNTIYF
CDR3 DNA: TGTGCCAGTAGTATAACACAGGGGACCTCTGGAAACACCATATATTTT

D gene: .
V gene: TRBV27
J gene: TRBJ2-1
clone size: .
CDR3 length: 17
CDR3 protein: CASSLLPIESSYNEQFF
CDR3 DNA: TGTGCCAGCAGTTTATTGCCCATTGAGAGTTCCTACAATGAGCAGTTCTTC

D gene: TRBD1
V gene: TRBV7-8
J gene: TRBJ1-6
clone size: .
CDR3 length: 14
CDR3 protein: CASSQRQGESPLHF
CDR3 DNA: TGTGCCAGCAGTCAGAGACAGGGGGAGTCACCCCTCCACTTT

D gene: .
V gene: TRBV5-1
J gene: TRBJ1-4
clone size: once
CDR3 length: 15
CDR3 protein: CASSQASEYREKLFF
CDR3 DNA: TGCGCCAGCAGCCAAGCGTCGGAATACAGAGAAAAACTGTTTTTT

D gene: .
V gene: TRBV2
J gene: TRBJ2-7
clone size: .
CDR3 length: 13
CDR3 protein: CASRGGGSYEQYF
CDR3 DNA: TGTGCCAGCCGGGGCGGCGGGTCCTACGAGCAGTACTTC

D gene: .
V gene: TRBV7-9
J gene: TRBJ2-7
clone size: .
CDR3 length: 15
CDR3 protein: CASSRQGGPAYEQYF
CDR3 DNA: TGTGCCAGCAGCCGCCAGGGAGGTCCGGCCTACGAGCAGTACTTC

D gene: TRBD1
V gene: TRBV10-2
J gene: TRBJ2-1
clone size: .
CDR3 length: 14
CDR3 protein: CASSPGTGGQEQFF
CDR3 DNA: TGCGCCAGCAGTCCCGGGACAGGGGGCCAGGAGCAGTTCTTC

D gene: .
V gene: TRBV28
J gene: TRBJ1-2
clone size: .
CDR3 length: 13
CDR3 protein: CASRGGADYGYTF
CDR3 DNA: TGTGCCAGCAGGGGGGGGGCAGACTATGGCTACACCTTC

D gene: .
V gene: TRBV6-5
J gene: TRBJ2-5
clone size: .
CDR3 length: 12
CDR3 protein: CASSYGKETQYF
CDR3 DNA: TGTGCCAGCAGTTACGGAAAAGAGACCCAGTACTTC

D gene: .
V gene: TRBV28
J gene: TRBJ1-2
clone size: .
CDR3 length: 13
CDR3 protein: CASTPPAGPGYTF
CDR3 DNA: TGTGCCAGCACCCCCCCGGCAGGGCCAGGCTACACCTTC

D gene: TRBD1
V gene: TRBV19
J gene: TRBJ1-5
clone size: .
CDR3 length: 17
CDR3 protein: CASSIRTGVALGEPQHF
CDR3 DNA: TGTGCCAGTAGTATACGGACAGGGGTCGCCCTGGGGGAGCCCCAGCATTTT